The T cell receptor (beta chain) described here comes from a study of T cells in Graves' hyperthyroidism and ophthalmopathy. Trimming pared 0 bases from V and 3 bases from J, leaving 12 bases between. CDR1 is LGHNA, CDR2 YNFKEQ, per germline. This CDR3 region has 16 residues. Researchers amplified the TCR beta CDR3 regions from RNA transcripts. The primer set for the first-round RT-PCR of the TCR CDR3 was HTBI. TCRdb fed the multiplex PCR reads into MiXCR, producing one record per CDR3 protein. In the table there are some 600,000 distinct CDR3 sequences, around 13% of which are singletons. Diagnosis relied on clinical symptoms, serum thyroxine and TRAb, thyroid ultrasound and orbital computed tomography.

Sequencing was performed on blood. The genes are TRBV4-2 and TRBJ2-1; D may be TRBD2 (6 bases). The TCR was taken from a woman aged 25 to 39 with Graves' hyperthyroidism that later progressed to Graves' ophthalmopathy. In nucleotides, the CDR3 is TGTGCCAGCAGCCAAGATCCCGGGAGCGTCTACAATGAGCAGTTCTTC. Encoded protein: CASSQDPGSVYNEQFF.